This T cell receptor beta chain originates from a study of T-cell memory formation after mild COVID-19. Study findings and constraints: Pre-infection memory showed some responding clones, and this suggested that cross-reactive memory joined.

V was clipped by 5 bases and J by 13 bases, with 19 bases between them. This CDR3 spans 14 amino acids. The V gene's germline CDR1 is SGHDT and CDR2 YYEEEE. MiXCR, applied by TCRdb to the 5' RACE reads, yields one record per CDR3 protein. The table lists 30,000 to 40,000 distinct CDR3 sequences, over 10% of them singletons. This clonotype occurred many times. Its specificity is not known. The chain uses TRBV5-6 and TRBJ1-6; no reliable D call. The specimen was PBMCs or a T cell subset sorted from them (not recorded which). The sequence was collected from a man aged 18-30 years who had mild COVID-19 (a few samples of this study predate the infection). Cell type and time point are not known. This CDR3 is CASSSDLSLPPLHF. The DNA of the CDR3 is TGTGCCAGCAGTTCCGACCTGAGTCTACCGCCCCTCCACTTT.